This passage covers 15 T cell receptor beta chains from one sample sequenced in a study of T-cell memory formation after mild COVID-19. TCRdb processed the 5' RACE reads anew with MiXCR; each CDR3 protein has one entry. The table lists 450,000 to 650,000 distinct CDR3 sequences, about a fifth of them singletons. Sequencing used PBMCs or a T cell subset sorted from them (not recorded which). These receptors were obtained from an adult woman who had mild COVID-19 (a few samples of this study predate the infection). Cell type and time point are not known.

CDR3: CASSFTDRLAEAFF. The CDR3 region has the DNA TGTGCCAGCAGTTTTACGGACAGGTTAGCTGAAGCTTTCTTT. The chain uses TRBV12-3 or TRBV12-4 and TRBJ1-1; the match to TRBD1 covers 7 bases. The CDR3 loop spans 14 amino acids. With V trimmed by 3 bases and J by 6 bases, 7 bases remained unmatched.

This clonotype has a handful of counts. This chain connects TRBV15 to TRBJ2-5, with 11 bases fitting TRBD2. Losses at the gene ends were 2 bases for V and 3 bases for J; bases not matched to a gene: 2. Germline V CDR1 and CDR2: LNHNV, YYDKDF (reference sequence). The CDR3 sequence is 15 residues long. For the CDR3, the DNA is TGTGCCACCAGCAGACATAGCGGGAGGGAAGAGACCCAGTACTTC. This gives the protein CATSRHSGREETQYF.

There are a few counts of this clonotype. The CDR3: CASSFGQGTEQYF. In nucleotides, the CDR3 is TGTGCCAGCAGTTTTGGGCAGGGGACCGAGCAGTACTTC. The chain combines TRBV12-3 or TRBV12-4 with TRBJ2-7; tentative D call: TRBD1 (6 bases). The CDR3 contains 13 residues. V lost 3 bases and J 6 bases, leaving 12 bases between the germline ends.

The V call is TRBV7-3, the J call TRBJ2-1; 9 nucleotides align to TRBD1. Per germline, CDR1 SGHTA and CDR2 FQGTGA. V trimming: 1 base; J trimming: 0 bases; junction bases outside the gene matches: 13. This CDR3 comprises 20 residues. The CDR3 nucleotides read TGTGCCAGCAGCTTAAGGGGACAGGGACGCGCATCTCCCTCCTACAATGAGCAGTTCTTC. It codes for CASSLRGQGRASPSYNEQFF.

Only a few counts were recorded for this clonotype. This chain links TRBV6-1 with TRBJ2-1; 7 bases map to TRBD2. The CDR3 runs to 15 residues. CDR1 and CDR2 from the germline V gene are MNHNS and SASEGT. Unmatched junction bases numbered 8, after V lost 3 bases and J lost 6 bases. The CDR3 protein is CASSEREITPNEQFF. DNA of the CDR3: TGTGCCAGCAGTGAGCGGGAGATTACTCCCAATGAGCAGTTCTTC.

Comments on this clonotype: The junction does not match germline at one end; this may be a read error. The rearrangement uses TRBV7-7 and TRBJ2-1, with 11 bases matching TRBD2. Germline loops: CDR1 SSHAT, CDR2 FNYEAQ (reference sequence). This CDR3 is 15 amino acids long. The CDR3 DNA reads TGTGCTAGCAGCTCCATACTAGCGGGAGAACATGAGCAGTTCTTC. Encoded protein: CASSSILAGEHEQFF.

The chain couples TRBV9 to TRBJ2-4; 9 bases agree with TRBD1. Germline CDR1 SGDLS, CDR2 YYNGEE. Trimming cost V 4 bases and J 7 bases; bases outside gene matches: 6. This CDR3 spans 14 amino acids. The CDR3 is CASSLRTGVNIQYF. For the CDR3, the DNA is TGTGCCAGCAGCCTACGGACAGGGGTGAACATTCAGTACTTC.

This clonotype was counted between two and nine times. The chain carries TRBV7-9 and TRBJ1-2, with D perhaps matching TRBD1 (6 bases). The CDR3 length is 13 residues. V lost 5 bases to trimming and J lost 5 bases, with 12 bases between them. CDR1 SEHNR and CDR2 FQNEAQ come from the germline V gene (reference sequence). The CDR3 coding sequence is TGTGCCAGCAGCCGCAGGGGAGGGTATGGCTACACCTTC. It yields the protein CASSRRGGYGYTF. Full variable domain (outside the CDR3, taken from reference TRBV7-9 and TRBJ1-2): DTGVSQNPRHKITKRGQNVTFRCDPISEHNRLYWYRQTLGQGPEFLTYFQNEAQLEKSRLLSDRFSAERPKGSFSTLEIQRTEQGDSAMYLCASSRRGGYGYTFGSGTRLTVV.

In its sample, this clonotype was seen a few times. V is TRBV6-7 and J is TRBJ1-5; D unclear. TRBV6-7 is reported as an ORF; its role is uncertain. Deletions cut 7 bases from V and 3 bases from J, with 13 bases between. The CDR3 is 14 residues long. The CDR3 spells CASNDQSYNQPQHF. The CDR3 region has the DNA TGTGCCAGCAACGATCAGTCATACAATCAGCCCCAGCATTTT.

This sequence joins TRBV28 and TRBJ1-2; perhaps TRBD1 as D (6 bases). The V gene's germline CDR1 is MDHEN and CDR2 SYDVKM. The V end was cut by 5 bases, the J end by 1 base, with 14 bases between. The CDR3 length is 15 residues. The CDR3 loop is CASSPRRGVNYGYTF. As DNA, the CDR3 is TGTGCCAGCAGTCCCAGGAGGGGGGTTAACTATGGCTACACCTTC.

This sequence joins TRBV5-5 and TRBJ2-1; 7 nucleotides line up with TRBD2. This CDR3 spans 15 amino acids. CDR1 is SGHKS, CDR2 YYEKEE, per germline (reference sequence). Trimming removed 4 bases from V and 4 bases from J; junction bases left unmatched: 8. The CDR3 coding sequence is TGTGCCAGCAGCCGTCCTAGCGGAGAATACAATGAGCAGTTCTTC. Amino acid sequence: CASSRPSGEYNEQFF.

The V and J genes are TRBV14 and TRBJ1-5, with TRBD1 matching 7 bases. After removal of 5 bases from V and 6 bases from J, the junction contained 19 bases not matched to a gene. CDR1 and CDR2 from the germline V gene are SGHDN and FVKESK. The CDR3 is 18 residues long. The CDR3 loop is CASSLSPGQKSRGQPQHF. CDR3 in DNA: TGTGCCAGCAGCTTAAGTCCGGGACAGAAATCGAGGGGTCAGCCCCAGCATTTT.

The chain links TRBV10-3 to TRBJ1-1, with D tentatively TRBD1 (5 bases). Deletions cut 2 bases from V and 1 base from J, with 8 bases between. CDR1 and CDR2 (germline): ENHRY, SYGVKD. This CDR3 has 14 residues. The CDR3 region has the DNA TGTGCCATCAGTGAGGTGGGGGGGAACACTGAAGCTTTCTTT. Translating gives CAISEVGGNTEAFF.

The sample holds a few counts of this clonotype. The rearrangement uses TRBV15 and TRBJ1-5; no reliable D call. The CDR3 runs to 14 residues. Trimming took 5 bases from V and 0 from J, leaving 8 bases between them. Germline CDR1 LNHNV, CDR2 YYDKDF (reference sequence). CDR3 in DNA: TGTGCCACCAGCGTTACAGATAGCAATCAGCCCCAGCATTTT. Translating it yields CATSVTDSNQPQHF.

This clonotype appeared a few times. The chain uses TRBV4-3 and TRBJ1-4, with TRBD1 identical over 7 bases. The CDR3 is 17 residues long. Germline V gives CDR1 LGHNA, CDR2 YSLEER. The V gene end was trimmed by 1 base and the J gene end by 3 bases; junction bases not matched to a gene: 8. The CDR3 is CASSQVLPGQPNEKLFF. DNA of the CDR3: TGCGCCAGCAGCCAAGTCCTACCGGGACAGCCTAATGAAAAACTGTTTTTT.